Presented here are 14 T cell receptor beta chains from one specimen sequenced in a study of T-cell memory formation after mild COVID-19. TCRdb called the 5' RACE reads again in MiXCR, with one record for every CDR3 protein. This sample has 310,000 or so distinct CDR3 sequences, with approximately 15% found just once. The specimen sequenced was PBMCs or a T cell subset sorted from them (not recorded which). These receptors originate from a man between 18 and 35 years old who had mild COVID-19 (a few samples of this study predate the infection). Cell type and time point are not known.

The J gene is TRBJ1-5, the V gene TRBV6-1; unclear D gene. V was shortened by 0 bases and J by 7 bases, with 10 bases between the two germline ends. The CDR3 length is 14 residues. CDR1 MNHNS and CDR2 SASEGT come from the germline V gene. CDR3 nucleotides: TGTGCCAGCAGTGAAGCGCTTCGAGGCCAGCCCCAGCATTTT. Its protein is CASSEALRGQPQHF.

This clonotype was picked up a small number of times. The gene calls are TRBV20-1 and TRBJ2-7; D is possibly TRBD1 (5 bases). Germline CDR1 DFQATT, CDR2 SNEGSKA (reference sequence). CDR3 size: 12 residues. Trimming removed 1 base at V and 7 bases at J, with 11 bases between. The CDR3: CSARGGAGEQYV. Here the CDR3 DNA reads TGCAGTGCTAGAGGGGGCGCTGGGGAGCAGTACGTC.

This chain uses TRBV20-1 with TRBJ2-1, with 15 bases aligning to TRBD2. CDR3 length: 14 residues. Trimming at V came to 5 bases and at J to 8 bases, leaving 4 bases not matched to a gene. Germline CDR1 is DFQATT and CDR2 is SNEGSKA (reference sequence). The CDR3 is CSAGLAGGLDEQFF. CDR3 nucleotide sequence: TGCAGTGCTGGACTAGCGGGGGGGCTCGATGAGCAGTTCTTC.

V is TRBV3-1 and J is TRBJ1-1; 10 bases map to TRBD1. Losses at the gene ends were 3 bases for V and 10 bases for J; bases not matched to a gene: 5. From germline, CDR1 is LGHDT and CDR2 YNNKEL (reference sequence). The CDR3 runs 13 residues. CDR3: CASSQRQGATAFF. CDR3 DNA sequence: TGTGCCAGCAGCCAGAGACAGGGGGCTACAGCTTTCTTT.

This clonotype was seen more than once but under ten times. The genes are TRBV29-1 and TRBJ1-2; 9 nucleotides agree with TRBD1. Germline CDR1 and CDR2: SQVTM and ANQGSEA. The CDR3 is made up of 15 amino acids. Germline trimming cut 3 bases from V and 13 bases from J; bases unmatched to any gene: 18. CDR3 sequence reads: CSVEEPKGTGWHCTF. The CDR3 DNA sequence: TGCAGCGTTGAGGAACCTAAGGGGACAGGGTGGCATTGCACCTTC. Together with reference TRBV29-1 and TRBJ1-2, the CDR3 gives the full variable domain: SAVISQKPSRDICQRGTSLTIQCQVDSQVTMMFWYRQQPGQSLTLIATANQGSEATYESGFVIDKFPISRPNLTFSTLTVSNMSPEDSSIYLCSVEEPKGTGWHCTFGSGTRLTVV.

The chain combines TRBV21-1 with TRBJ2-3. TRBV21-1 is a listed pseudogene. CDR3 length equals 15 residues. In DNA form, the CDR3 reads TGTGCCAGCAGCGGGGTCTCGCGCAGCGCAGATACGCAGTATTTT. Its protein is CASSGVSRSADTQYF.

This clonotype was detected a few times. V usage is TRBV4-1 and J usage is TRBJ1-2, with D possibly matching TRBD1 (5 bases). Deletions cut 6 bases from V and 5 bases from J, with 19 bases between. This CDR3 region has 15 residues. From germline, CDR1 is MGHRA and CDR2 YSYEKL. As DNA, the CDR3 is TGCGCCAGCAGACCCACCGGACACCTTCGGTATGGCTACACCTTC. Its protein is CASRPTGHLRYGYTF.

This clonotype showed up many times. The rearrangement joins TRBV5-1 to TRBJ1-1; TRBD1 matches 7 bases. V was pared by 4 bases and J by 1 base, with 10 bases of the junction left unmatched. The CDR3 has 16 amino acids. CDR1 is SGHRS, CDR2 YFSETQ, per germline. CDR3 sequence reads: CASSPGRGAKNTEAFF. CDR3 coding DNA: TGCGCCAGCAGCCCAGGCAGGGGGGCTAAGAACACTGAAGCTTTCTTT.

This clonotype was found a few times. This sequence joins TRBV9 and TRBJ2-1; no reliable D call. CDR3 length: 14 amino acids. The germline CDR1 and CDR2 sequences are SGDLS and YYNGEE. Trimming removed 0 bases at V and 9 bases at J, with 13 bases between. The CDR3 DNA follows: TGTGCCAGCAGCGTAGCTAGAGGAGTGAGTGAGCAGTTCTTC. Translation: CASSVARGVSEQFF.

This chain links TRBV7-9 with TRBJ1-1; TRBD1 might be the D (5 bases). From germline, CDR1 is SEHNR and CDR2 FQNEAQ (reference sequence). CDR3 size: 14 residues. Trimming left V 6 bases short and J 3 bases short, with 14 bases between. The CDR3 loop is CASRSTGMYTEAFF. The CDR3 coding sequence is TGTGCCAGCAGGTCAACAGGTATGTACACTGAAGCTTTCTTT.

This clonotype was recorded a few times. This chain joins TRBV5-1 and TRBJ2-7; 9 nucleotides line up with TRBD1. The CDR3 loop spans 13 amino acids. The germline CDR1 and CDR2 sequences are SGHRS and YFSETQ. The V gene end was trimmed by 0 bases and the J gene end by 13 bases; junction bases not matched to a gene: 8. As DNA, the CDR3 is TGCGCCAGCAGCTTGGCCTCCCGGGACAGGGAATACTTC. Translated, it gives CASSLASRDREYF. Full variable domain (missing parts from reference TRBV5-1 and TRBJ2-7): KAGVTQTPRYLIKTRGQQVTLSCSPISGHRSVSWYQQTPGQGLQFLFEYFSETQRNKGNFPGRFSGRQFSNSRSEMNVSTLELGDSALYLCASSLASRDREYFGPGTRLTVT.

CDR3 nucleotides: TGTGCCAGCAGTTACCTCGGGACAGGGGGTTCCTACGAGCAGTACGTC. Residues: CASSYLGTGGSYEQYV. The chain couples TRBV13 to TRBJ2-7, with TRBD1 identical over 11 bases. J lost 1 base, V lost 6 bases, and 8 bases had no gene match. The CDR3 spans 16 residues. CDR1 PRHDT and CDR2 FYEKMQ come from the germline V gene (reference sequence).

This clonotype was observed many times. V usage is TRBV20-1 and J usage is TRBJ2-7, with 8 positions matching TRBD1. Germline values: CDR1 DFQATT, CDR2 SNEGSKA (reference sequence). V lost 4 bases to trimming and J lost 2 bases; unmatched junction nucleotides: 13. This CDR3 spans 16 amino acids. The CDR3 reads CSAIGRVTGGTYEQYF. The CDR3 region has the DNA TGCAGTGCTATCGGTCGCGTTACAGGGGGGACCTACGAGCAGTACTTC.

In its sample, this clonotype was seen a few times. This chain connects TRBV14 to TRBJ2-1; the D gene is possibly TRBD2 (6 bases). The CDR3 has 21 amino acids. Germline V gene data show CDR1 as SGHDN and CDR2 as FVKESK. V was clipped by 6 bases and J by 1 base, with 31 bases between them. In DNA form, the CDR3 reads TGTGCCAGCAGTCTTTCAGTGGGGAAGTTAAATTCGGGGGAGTCCTACAATGAGCAGTTCTTC. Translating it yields CASSLSVGKLNSGESYNEQFF.